This T cell receptor (beta chain) was observed in a study of cytotoxic CD8 clonotypes in ibrutinib-treated CLL. Study background: Response sampling took place at median 12 months of treatment, range 6 to 36. Study-wide points: Starting clonality was above that of age-matched healthy donors and tracked circulating CD8+ T-cell counts. Having risen at ibrutinib response, clonality had fallen back toward baseline by progression.

With regard to this clone: Its antigen remains unknown.

TCRdb's table, derived via immunoSEQ multiplex PCR, lists solely in-frame clones and lacks some. The table includes about 45,000 clones, 65% detected once. The sequenced sample was PBMCs, obtained after 24 months of ibrutinib treatment. The origin of this receptor is a human donor with chronic lymphocytic leukemia.

In nucleotides, the CDR3 is TGTGCCAGCAGGGCGGGAGGGGGGAGCTCCTACGAGCAGTACTTC. As protein: CASRAGGGSSYEQYF. The chain links TRBV25-1 to TRBJ2-7; TRBD2 matches 9 bases. The germline V gene encodes CDR1 MGHDK and CDR2 SYGVNS. The CDR3 runs 15 residues. V shed 6 bases and J 0 bases; nucleotides not matched to a gene: 6.